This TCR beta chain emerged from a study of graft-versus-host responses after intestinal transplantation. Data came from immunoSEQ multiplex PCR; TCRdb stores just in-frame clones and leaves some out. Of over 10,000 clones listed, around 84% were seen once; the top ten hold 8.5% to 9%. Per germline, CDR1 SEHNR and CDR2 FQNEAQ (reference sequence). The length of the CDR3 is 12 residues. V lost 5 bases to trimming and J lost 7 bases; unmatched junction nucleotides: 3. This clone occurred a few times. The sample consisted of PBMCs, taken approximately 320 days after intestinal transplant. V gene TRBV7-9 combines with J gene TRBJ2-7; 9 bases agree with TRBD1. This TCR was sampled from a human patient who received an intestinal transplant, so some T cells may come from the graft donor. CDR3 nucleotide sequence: TGTGCCAGCAGCCGGACAGGGGAGGAGCAGTACTTC. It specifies CASSRTGEEQYF.